A selection of T cell receptor beta chains follows, all from one sample in a study of cytomegalovirus exposure and HLA in healthy donors. Profiling relied on immunoSEQ multiplex PCR, and the TCRdb table lists in-frame clones only, not all of them. The sample shows about 190,000 clones, around 75% of them seen only once. Sequencing input: PBMCs. All receptors derive from a middle-aged man in good health and CMV-seropositive. Both conserved end residues are part of each CDR3. The D gene is left open where the match is weak. Some rows mark clone size as missing; the rest say once, few, many or name a class of expanded clone.

>TRBV5-4|-|TRBJ2-7|-
TGTGCCAGCAGCTTGGAGTCAGGGGAAGGTTACGAGCAGTACTTC
CASSLESGEGYEQYF
>TRBV7-9|-|TRBJ2-3|-
TGTGCCAGCAGCCCCAGAAACACAGATACGCAGTATTTT
CASSPRNTDTQYF
>TRBV7-6|-|TRBJ1-3|TRBD1
TGTGCCAGCAGCTTAGCGACAGGGTGGGGAAACACCATATATTTT
CASSLATGWGNTIYF
>TRBV7-3|-|TRBJ1-2|TRBD1
TGTGCCAGCAGCTTCCCCGGGACAGGGAATGGCTACACCTTC
CASSFPGTGNGYTF
>TRBV2|-|TRBJ1-2|TRBD1
TGTGCCAGCAGGCCTCAATCGACAGGGTTGGGTAGCTACACCTTC
CASRPQSTGLGSYTF
>TRBV10-3|-|TRBJ2-7|-
TGTGCCATCAGTGAGTCCGAACGGGGAGGAGGCGACGAGCAGTACTTC
CAISESERGGGDEQYF
>TRBV5-1|-|TRBJ1-3|TRBD1
TGCGCCAGCAGCTTGGTAGGGACAGAGGCTGGAAACACCATATATTTT
CASSLVGTEAGNTIYF
>TRBV9|-|TRBJ1-1|-
TGTGCCAGCAGCCGCACCTCTGGACAGCCTCGTGAGGAAGCTTTCTTT
CASSRTSGQPREEAFF
>TRBV10-3|-|TRBJ2-7|TRBD2
TGTGCCATCAGTTTAGTTATGGCGGGGGGGCCTCACGAGCAGTACTTC
CAISLVMAGGPHEQYF
>TRBV27|-|TRBJ1-2|-
TGTGCCAGCAGGTCCGAGACAGGATATCGCTACACCTTC
CASRSETGYRYTF
>TRBV19|-|TRBJ1-1|TRBD1
TGTGCCAGTAGCCAAGACAGGGCGGGCGCTTTCTTT
CASSQDRAGAFF
>TRBV9|-|TRBJ1-3|TRBD1
TGTGCCAGCAGCGTAGCCACAGGGGGAACCTCTGGAAACACCATATATTTT
CASSVATGGTSGNTIYF
>TRBV30|few|TRBJ1-5|-
TGTGCCTGGAGTGTACAGGGTCAGCCCCAGCATTTT
CAWSVQGQPQHF
>TRBV2|once|TRBJ1-1|-
TGTGCCAGCAGGTTGGGCCAGGGCGGGGGAGCTTTCTTT
CASRLGQGGGAFF
>TRBV28|-|TRBJ2-7|TRBD1
TGTGCCAGCAGTACCAGGGGGACCTACGAGCAGTACTTC
CASSTRGTYEQYF
>TRBV9|few|TRBJ1-2|-
TGTGCCAGCAGCGTAGGATATGCAGGCTATGGCTACACCTTC
CASSVGYAGYGYTF
>TRBV9|-|TRBJ2-7|TRBD1
TGTGCCAGCAGCGCGGGACAGGGGGACTACGAGCAGTACTTC
CASSAGQGDYEQYF
>TRBV19|-|TRBJ1-1|-
TGTGCCAGTATCGATCGGTGGGCTTTCTTT
CASIDRWAFF
>TRBV7-6|-|TRBJ2-7|TRBD1
TGTGCCAGCAGCTCGGGTTTGGACAGGGGGTTGGAGCAGTACTTC
CASSSGLDRGLEQYF
>TRBV9|-|TRBJ2-7|-
TGTGCCAGCAGCCAGGGTGTGGTACCTCTCGACGAGCAGTACTTC
CASSQGVVPLDEQYF
>TRBV27|-|TRBJ2-5|-
TGTGCCAGCAGTTCCCTTCCCCCGTTCCCTAGGACCCAGTACTTC
CASSSLPPFPRTQYF
>TRBV7-9|once|TRBJ1-5|-
TGTGCCAGCAGCTTACCGGGAGATCAGCCCCAGCATTTT
CASSLPGDQPQHF
>TRBV5-1|-|TRBJ2-2|-
TGCGCCAGCAGCCAGGGACAGAACACCGGGGAGCTGTTTTTT
CASSQGQNTGELFF
>TRBV28|-|TRBJ2-1|-
TGTGCCAGCAGTTTATTTGGGGGCCATGAGCAGTTCTTC
CASSLFGGHEQFF
>TRBV7-9|once|TRBJ1-4|TRBD1
TGTGCCAGCAGCGTGTCCGGGACAGTAGGTGAAAAACTGTTTTTT
CASSVSGTVGEKLFF
>TRBV9|-|TRBJ2-3|TRBD2
TGTGCCAGCAGCGTAGTAGCGGGGGGAACTGATACGCAGTATTTT
CASSVVAGGTDTQYF
>TRBV7-9|-|TRBJ2-3|-
TGTGCCAGCAGCTCTCCGGGTCGGGGCACAGATACGCAGTATTTT
CASSSPGRGTDTQYF
>TRBV5-1|-|TRBJ2-2|TRBD1
TGCGCCAGCAGCGTCCTCAGGGGGCTGGCCGGGGAGCTGTTTTTT
CASSVLRGLAGELFF
>TRBV7-9|-|TRBJ2-1|-
TGTGCCAGCAGCGTACAGGGCTCCTACAATGAGCAGTTCTTC
CASSVQGSYNEQFF
>TRBV30|-|TRBJ2-5|-
TGTGCCTGGAGGATGGACAGCCAAGAGACCCAGTACTTC
CAWRMDSQETQYF
>TRBV5-1|-|TRBJ2-5|TRBD1
TGCGCCAGCAGCTTGGGCGACAGGGGGCCAGAGACCCAGTACTTC
CASSLGDRGPETQYF
>TRBV29-1|few|TRBJ2-2|-
TGCAGCGTTGAAAGACTCAGGGTAGGAACCGGGGAGCTGTTTTTT
CSVERLRVGTGELFF
>TRBV7-2|-|TRBJ2-1|TRBD2
TGTGCCAGCAGCTTTGAACTAGCGGGGGGGCCACAAGGGAATGAGCAGTTCTTC
CASSFELAGGPQGNEQFF
>TRBV28|-|TRBJ2-1|TRBD1
TGTGCCAGCAGTTTGGGAAACAGGGGTATCATCGGTGAGCAGTTCTTC
CASSLGNRGIIGEQFF
>TRBV9|once|TRBJ2-3|-
TGTGCCAGCAGCGTAGTAGGTTGGCTAGAGACAGATACGCAGTATTTT
CASSVVGWLETDTQYF
>TRBV19|-|TRBJ2-2|TRBD2
TGTGCCAGTAGAACCACTAGCGGGGGTGGTACCGGGGAGCTGTTTTTT
CASRTTSGGGTGELFF
>TRBV7-9|-|TRBJ1-4|TRBD1
TGTGCCAGCAGCTTAGCGACGGGACAGGGAAGCGAAAAACTGTTTTTT
CASSLATGQGSEKLFF
>TRBV2|-|TRBJ2-2|-
TGTGCCAGCAGTAAAGGACAGCTTAACACCGGGGAGCTGTTTTTT
CASSKGQLNTGELFF
>TRBV7-2|-|TRBJ1-6|-
TGTGCCAGCAGCTATGACAGCTATTCACCCCTCCACTTT
CASSYDSYSPLHF
>TRBV11-1|-|TRBJ1-2|TRBD1
TGTGCCAGCAGCCCCGGACAGGGAGTCTATGGCTACACCTTC
CASSPGQGVYGYTF
>TRBV29-1|-|TRBJ2-2|TRBD1
TGTAGCGTTGATGTCACGGGACAGGGCTCCGGGGAGCTGTTTTTT
CSVDVTGQGSGELFF
>TRBV6-5|-|TRBJ2-5|TRBD2
TGTGCCAGCGTAGCGGGGGTAGCTCAAGAGACCCAGTACTTC
CASVAGVAQETQYF